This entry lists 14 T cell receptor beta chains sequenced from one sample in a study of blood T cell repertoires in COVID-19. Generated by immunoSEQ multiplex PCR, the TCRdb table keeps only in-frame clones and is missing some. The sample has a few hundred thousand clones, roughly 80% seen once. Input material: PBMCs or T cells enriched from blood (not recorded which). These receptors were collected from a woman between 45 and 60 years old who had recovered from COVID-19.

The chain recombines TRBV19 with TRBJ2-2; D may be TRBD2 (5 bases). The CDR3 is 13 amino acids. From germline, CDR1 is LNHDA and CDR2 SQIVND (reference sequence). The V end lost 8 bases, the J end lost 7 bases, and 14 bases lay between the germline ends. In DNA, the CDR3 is TGTGCCAGTTTTGAGGGTCCCGACGGGGAGCTGTTTTTT. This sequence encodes CASFEGPDGELFF.

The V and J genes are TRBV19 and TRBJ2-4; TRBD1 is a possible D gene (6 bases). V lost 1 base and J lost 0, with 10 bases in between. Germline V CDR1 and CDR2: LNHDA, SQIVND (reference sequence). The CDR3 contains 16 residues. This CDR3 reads CASSIGGGLAKNIQYF. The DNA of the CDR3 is TGTGCCAGTAGTATAGGAGGGGGTCTAGCCAAAAACATTCAGTACTTC.

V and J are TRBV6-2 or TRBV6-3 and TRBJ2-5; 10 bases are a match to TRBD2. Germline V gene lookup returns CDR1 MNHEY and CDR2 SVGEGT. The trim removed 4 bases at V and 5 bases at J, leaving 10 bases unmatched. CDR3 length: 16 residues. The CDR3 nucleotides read TGTGCCAGCAGTTCCTTTGCTAGCGGGAGTGACGAGACCCAGTACTTC. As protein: CASSSFASGSDETQYF.

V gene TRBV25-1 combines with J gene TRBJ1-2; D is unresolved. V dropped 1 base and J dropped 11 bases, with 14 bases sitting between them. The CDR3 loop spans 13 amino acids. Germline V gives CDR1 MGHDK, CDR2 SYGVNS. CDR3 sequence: CASSESGRGRYTF. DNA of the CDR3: TGTGCCAGCAGTGAATCGGGCCGCGGGAGGTACACCTTC.

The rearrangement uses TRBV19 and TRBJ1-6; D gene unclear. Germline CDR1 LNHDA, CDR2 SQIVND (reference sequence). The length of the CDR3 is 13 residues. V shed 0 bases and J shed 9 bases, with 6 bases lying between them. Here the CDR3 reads CASSIDPTSPLHF. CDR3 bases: TGTGCCAGTAGTATAGATCCTACTTCACCCCTCCACTTT.

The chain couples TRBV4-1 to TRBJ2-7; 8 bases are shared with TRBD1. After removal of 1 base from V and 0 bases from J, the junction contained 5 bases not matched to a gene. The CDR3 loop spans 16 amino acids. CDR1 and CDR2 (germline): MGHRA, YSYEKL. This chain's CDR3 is CASSQGGQVSSYEQYF. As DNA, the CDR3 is TGCGCCAGCAGCCAAGGGGGACAGGTGAGCTCCTACGAGCAGTACTTC.

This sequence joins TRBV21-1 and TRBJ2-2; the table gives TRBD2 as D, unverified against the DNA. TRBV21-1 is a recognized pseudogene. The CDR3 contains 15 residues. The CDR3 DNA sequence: TGTGCCAGCAGCAAAGCGCTTAGCAGCCCCGGGGAGCTGTTTTTT. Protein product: CASSKALSSPGELFF.

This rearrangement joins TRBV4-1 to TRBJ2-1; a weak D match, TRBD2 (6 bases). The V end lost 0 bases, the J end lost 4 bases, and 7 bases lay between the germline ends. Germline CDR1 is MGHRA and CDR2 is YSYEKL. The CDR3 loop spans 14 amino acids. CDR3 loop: CASSQDGTYNEQFF. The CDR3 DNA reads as TGCGCCAGCAGCCAAGACGGGACTTACAATGAGCAGTTCTTC.

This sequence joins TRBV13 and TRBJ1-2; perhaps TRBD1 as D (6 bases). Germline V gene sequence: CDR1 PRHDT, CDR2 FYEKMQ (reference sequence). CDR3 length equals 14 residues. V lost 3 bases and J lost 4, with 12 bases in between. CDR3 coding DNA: TGTGCCAGCAGCTTGGGACACTCTCTCTATGGCTACACCTTC. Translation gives CASSLGHSLYGYTF. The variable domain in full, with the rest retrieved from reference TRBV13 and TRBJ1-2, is AAGVIQSPRHLIKEKRETATLKCYPIPRHDTVYWYQQGPGQDPQFLISFYEKMQSDKGSIPDRFSAQQFSDYHSELNMSSLELGDSALYFCASSLGHSLYGYTFGSGTRLTVV.

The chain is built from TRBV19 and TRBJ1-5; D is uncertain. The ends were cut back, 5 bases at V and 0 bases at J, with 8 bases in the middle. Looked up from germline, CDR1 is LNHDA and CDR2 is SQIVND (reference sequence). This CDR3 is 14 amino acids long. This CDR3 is CASSRDISNQPQHF. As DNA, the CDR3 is TGTGCCAGTAGTCGAGACATTAGCAATCAGCCCCAGCATTTT.

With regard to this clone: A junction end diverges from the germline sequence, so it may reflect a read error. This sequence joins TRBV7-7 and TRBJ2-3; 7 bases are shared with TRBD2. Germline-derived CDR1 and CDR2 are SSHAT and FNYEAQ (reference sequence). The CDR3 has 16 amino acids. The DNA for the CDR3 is TGTGCTAGCAGCTTAAAGCGGCGGGGGTTGACAGATACGCAGTATTTT. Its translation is CASSLKRRGLTDTQYF. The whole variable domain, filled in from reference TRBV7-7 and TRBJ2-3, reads GAGVSQSPRYKVTKRGQDVTLRCDPISSHATLYWYQQALGQGPEFLTYFNYEAQPDKSGLPSDRFSAERPEGSISTLTIQRTEQRDSAMYRCASSLKRRGLTDTQYFGPGTRLTVL.

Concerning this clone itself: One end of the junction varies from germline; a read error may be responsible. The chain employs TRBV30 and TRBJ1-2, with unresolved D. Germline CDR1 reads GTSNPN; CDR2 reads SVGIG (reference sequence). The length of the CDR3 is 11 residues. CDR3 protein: CAWTLGPVLVF. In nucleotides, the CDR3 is TGTGCCTGGACCCTGGGCCCCGTGCTCGTCTTC.

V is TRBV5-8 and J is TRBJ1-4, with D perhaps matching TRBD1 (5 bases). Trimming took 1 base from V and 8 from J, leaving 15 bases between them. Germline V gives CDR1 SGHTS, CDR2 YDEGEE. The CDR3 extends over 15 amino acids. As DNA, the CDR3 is TGTGCCAGCAGCTTGTTAGGGCAGGGAGGCGAAAAACTGTTTTTT. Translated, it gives CASSLLGQGGEKLFF.

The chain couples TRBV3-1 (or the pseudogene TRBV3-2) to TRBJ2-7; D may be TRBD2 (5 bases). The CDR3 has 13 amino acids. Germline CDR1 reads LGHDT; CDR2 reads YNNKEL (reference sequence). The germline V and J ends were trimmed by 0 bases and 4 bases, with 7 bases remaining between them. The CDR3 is CASSQDPGYEQYF. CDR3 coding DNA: TGTGCCAGCAGCCAAGACCCGGGGTACGAGCAGTACTTC.